The next 11 T cell receptor beta chains were all read from a single sample in a study of regulatory T cells in long-lasting Graves disease. Arm-PCR with iRepertoire HTBI primers amplified the CDR3 regions for these TCR beta libraries. TCRdb used MiXCR to reprocess the multiplex PCR reads, holding one entry per CDR3 protein. The sample contains almost 350,000 distinct CDR3 sequences, about 19% of which appear only once. Sample time point: persistent/refractory GD, antithyroid drugs over 5 years with positive TRAb. The TCR library was made from RNA that had been extracted from PBMCs in TRIzol. Specimen: peripheral blood mononuclear cells (PBMCs), collected when the disease was refractory, from a patient treated with antithyroid drugs. These receptors were taken from a female donor with Graves disease.

This sequence joins TRBV28 and TRBJ1-6, with 10 bases matching TRBD1. J gave up 7 bases and V 3 bases, and 6 bases lay outside the gene matches. Germline CDR1 and CDR2: MDHEN and SYDVKM. The CDR3 totals 16 residues. The CDR3 protein is CASSFGDRGMNSPLHF. CDR3 DNA: TGTGCCAGCAGTTTCGGGGACAGGGGAATGAATTCACCCCTCCACTTT.

The V call is TRBV19, the J call TRBJ2-5, with D perhaps given as TRBD1 or TRBD2 (6 bases each). Per germline, CDR1 LNHDA and CDR2 SQIVND (reference sequence). The CDR3 is 17 amino acids. V lost 3 bases to trimming and J lost 4 bases, with 21 bases between them. The CDR3 spells CASSMLGGGQGGETQYF. The CDR3 DNA follows: TGTGCCAGTAGTATGCTGGGTGGGGGGCAGGGCGGAGAGACCCAGTACTTC.

This clonotype has ten or more counts. The V call is TRBV28, the J call TRBJ1-4; the match to TRBD1 covers 7 bases. The junction had 6 bases not matched to a gene; V was cut back by 6 bases and J by 5 bases. From germline, CDR1 is MDHEN and CDR2 SYDVKM. This CDR3 contains 14 residues. In nucleotides, the CDR3 is TGTGCCAGCAGCCGACAGGGAGGGAATGAAAAACTGTTTTTT. Protein product: CASSRQGGNEKLFF. Filled out from reference TRBV28 and TRBJ1-4, the complete variable domain reads DVKVTQSSRYLVKRTGEKVFLECVQDMDHENMFWYRQDPGLGLRLIYFSYDVKMKEKGDIPEGYSVSREKKERFSLILESASTNQTSMYLCASSRQGGNEKLFFGSGTQLSVL.

This clonotype was counted a few times. An end of the junction differs from the germline gene, which may be a read error. The chain is built from TRBV6-5 and TRBJ2-6, with a possible D match to TRBD2 (7 bases). CDR1 and CDR2 from the germline V gene are MNHEY and SVGAGI. The CDR3 spans 16 residues. CDR3 coding DNA: TGTGCCAGCAGTTATGCCCCCTGGGGGGGGGCCAACGTCCCGACTTTC. It encodes CASSYAPWGGANVPTF.

Comment on this clonotype: A much bigger clone sits one base away, suggesting this may be a read error. The V and J genes are TRBV12-3 or TRBV12-4 and TRBJ2-5; D assignment may be TRBD1 or TRBD2 (5 bases each). V lost 5 bases and J lost 5, with 15 bases in between. The CDR3 extends over 14 amino acids. The CDR3 DNA is TGTGCCAGCAGTCGGGGACGGCTCCGCGAGACCCAGTACTTC. Translated, it gives CASSRGRLRETQYF.

V gene TRBV18 combines with J gene TRBJ2-7, with 9 nucleotides matching TRBD1. This CDR3 has 15 residues. Losses at the gene ends were 6 bases for V and 4 bases for J; bases not matched to a gene: 10. Per germline, CDR1 KGHSH and CDR2 LQKENI. CDR3 loop: CASSPPDRGVYEQYF. The CDR3 DNA is TGTGCCAGCTCCCCTCCGGACAGGGGCGTTTACGAGCAGTACTTC.

This clonotype has only a few counts. The chain employs TRBV20-1 and TRBJ2-7; maybe TRBD1 (5 bases). Germline CDR1 DFQATT, CDR2 SNEGSKA (reference sequence). V was shortened by 5 bases and J by 0 bases, with 11 bases between the two germline ends. This CDR3 has 13 amino acids. CDR3 protein: CSARSRGSYEQYF. CDR3 coding DNA: TGCAGTGCTCGATCAAGGGGCTCCTACGAGCAGTACTTC.

This clonotype came up many times. The chain employs TRBV29-1 and TRBJ2-7; 8 bases match TRBD1. V dropped 6 bases and J dropped 6; count of bases not matched to a gene: 7. This CDR3 contains 12 residues. The germline V gene encodes CDR1 SQVTM and CDR2 ANQGSEA. This CDR3 is CSVGGQGFEQYF. The CDR3 bases are TGCAGCGTGGGCGGACAGGGCTTCGAGCAGTACTTC.

This clonotype was counted a few times. The rearrangement links TRBV30 to TRBJ2-5, with TRBD2 identical over 12 bases. This CDR3 is 16 amino acids long. The germline gives CDR1 GTSNPN, CDR2 SVGIG (reference sequence). V was clipped by 1 base and J by 4 bases; unmatched bases: 7. The CDR3 nucleotides read TGTGCCTGGAGTGGGGGACTAGCGGGCGGAGGAGAGACCCAGTACTTC. Translation gives CAWSGGLAGGGETQYF.

This rearrangement joins TRBV5-1 to TRBJ1-4, with a possible D match to TRBD1 (6 bases). Deletions cut 4 bases from V and 8 bases from J, with 21 bases between. The germline V gene has CDR1 SGHRS and CDR2 YFSETQ. This CDR3 is 16 amino acids long. The CDR3 loop reads CASSRLQGGLGEKLFF. CDR3 nucleotides: TGCGCCAGCAGCCGGTTACAGGGAGGTTTAGGGGAAAAACTGTTTTTT.

V gene TRBV3-1 combines with J gene TRBJ1-6; tentatively, D is TRBD1 (6 bases). The CDR3 consists of 15 residues. Germline-derived CDR1 and CDR2 are LGHDT and YNNKEL (reference sequence). The V end was cut by 0 bases, the J end by 8 bases, with 11 bases between. CDR3 amino acids: CASSQDQGMYSPLHF. Written as DNA, the CDR3 is TGTGCCAGCAGCCAAGATCAGGGGATGTATTCACCCCTCCACTTT.